Described below is a single T cell receptor beta chain sequence and its context. Its specificity is unknown. The entry originates in a study of cytomegalovirus exposure and HLA in healthy donors. Study in general: Earlier results showed 90 million to 120 million unique TCR beta sequences derived from approximately 180 million T cells.

The PCR made use of 60 Vbeta and 13 Jbeta primers. Using immunoSEQ multiplex PCR, the repertoire was profiled, and TCRdb retains in-frame clones only, with some absent. The sample lists more than 110,000 clones, around four fifths seen once, with over 2% in the top ten. Study-level points and caveats: Later on, an analysis showed TCR association rates differing by HLA locus, with DRB1 the most and HLA-C the fewest. In presence/absence analyses, roughly uniform sequencing depth across donors was assumed.

Source material: PBMCs. The sequence was obtained from a man aged 25 to 45 in good health and CMV-seronegative.

The DNA of the CDR3 is TGTGCCAGCAGTTACTTGGAGACCAATGAGCAGTTCTTC. This codes for CASSYLETNEQFF. V and J are TRBV6-6 and TRBJ2-1; the D is unclear. Germline lookup yields CDR1 MNHNY and CDR2 SVGAGI (reference sequence). The CDR3 extends over 13 amino acids. V gave up 1 base and J gave up 6 bases, with 7 bases separating them.